These T cell receptor beta chains were read from a single sample in a study of T-cell memory formation after mild COVID-19. MiXCR, applied by TCRdb to the 5' RACE reads, yields one record per CDR3 protein. The sample records about 600,000 distinct CDR3 sequences, about a fifth being singletons. Specimen: PBMCs or a T cell subset sorted from them (not recorded which). Source of these receptors: an adult woman who had mild COVID-19 (a few samples of this study predate the infection). Cell type and time point are not known. The conserved cysteine and the conserved F or W are not part of the CDR3 here. Only some rows state a clone size, as once, few, many or a class for expanded clones.

clone size | V gene | CDR3 protein
few | TRBV5-5 | ASSLDPGQGGTGELF
few | TRBV7-2 | ASSTTGGGYGYT
NA | TRBV6-2/TRBV6-3 | ASSFQGASTEAF
few | TRBV9 | ASSVDATSGYEQY
NA | TRBV7-3 | ASSLTGGRQETQY
few | TRBV3-1 | ASSRRQGNTGELF
few | TRBV27 | ASSWSRASTDTQY
NA | TRBV4-1 | ASSQHVTSGDSSYEQY
NA | TRBV7-2 | ASSLTFHYEQY
few | TRBV15 | ATSLSGTAEYEQY
few | TRBV19 | ATRDSSNYGYT
few | TRBV7-9 | ASSRGGVGNQPQH
NA | TRBV9 | ASSVGGARADTQY
few | TRBV5-6 | ASSLVGSSNEPQH
few | TRBV25-1 | ASSEKGAAKNIQY
NA | TRBV12-3/TRBV12-4 | ASSLREGSTEAF
NA | TRBV20-1 | SATPALGLAVSYNEQF
NA | TRBV7-2 | ASSLEGGTYEQY
NA | TRBV20-1 | SAKLGGPYNEQF
few | TRBV28 | ASSSRGGNEKLF
few | TRBV30 | AWSAPHRRTGELF
many | TRBV5-6 | ASSHPLSYNEQF
few | TRBV27 | ASRKAGANVLT
few | TRBV6-6 | ASSYSGTSPNEQF
few | TRBV7-6 | ASSQTGTGGIGELF
few | TRBV11-3 | ASSLPVGSQETQY
few | TRBV25-1 | ASNGGSGSWNEQF
many | TRBV3-1 | ASSQGQGPYNEQF
few | TRBV7-2 | ASSVHRASTDTQY
NA | TRBV6-6 | ASNTGGAVYNSPLH
few | TRBV7-2 | ASSLRGEPIGYEQY
NA | TRBV7-2 | ASSSGNPYYGYT
few | TRBV30 | AWRSGQPMNTEAF
few | TRBV7-2 | ASSLSAWGDSYEQY
few | TRBV7-9 | ASTRTSTVNTEAF
NA | TRBV28 | ASSSGQGRGIYGYT
NA | TRBV18 | ASSPKWGESHEQY
NA | TRBV7-8 | ASTVGGSYNSPLH
many | TRBV7-9 | ASSLGIAGVGYNEQF